A selection of T cell receptor beta chains follows, all from one sample in a study of Ad26.COV2.S vaccination and SARS-CoV-2 variants. Using immunoSEQ multiplex PCR, the repertoire was profiled, and TCRdb retains in-frame clones only, with some absent. The data show a few hundred thousand clones, with roughly 87% seen just once and roughly 3.1% held by the top ten. Source: peripheral blood, taken in a trial of Ad26.COV2.S vaccine versus placebo. Receptors originate from a person aged 18-60 years who received the Ad26.COV2.S COVID-19 vaccine or a placebo. Each CDR3 is given without its conserved first and last residue.

>TRBV7-2|TRBJ2-1
ASSYTPNLNEQF
>TRBV3-1/TRBV3-2|TRBJ2-7
ASSQYRGLGEQY
>TRBV29-1|TRBJ1-5
SVNPVLVSNQPQH
>TRBV5-1|TRBJ2-2
ASNPYTGELF
>TRBV18|TRBJ1-2
ASSPRGRLRYGYT
>TRBV30|TRBJ2-6
AWIDRGAANVLT
>TRBV2|TRBJ2-7
ASTPRGGEQY
>TRBV19|TRBJ1-5
ASSIESQPQH
>TRBV6-5|TRBJ2-2
ASSYSRLYTGELF
>TRBV5-6|TRBJ1-2
ASSLRGADYGYT
>TRBV12-3/TRBV12-4|TRBJ1-4
ASKAGRNEKLF
>TRBV12-3/TRBV12-4|TRBJ2-5
ASTKGEGETQY
>TRBV3-1/TRBV3-2|TRBJ2-5
ASSPTPRETQY
>TRBV27|TRBJ2-1
ASRPAGGNEQF
>TRBV14|TRBJ2-3
ASKPGTSVSDTQY
>TRBV7-9|TRBJ2-7
ASSLGGRDEQY
>TRBV19|TRBJ1-6
ASSIGAGDGLH